One sample yielded the 3 T cell receptor beta chains listed below, sequenced in a study of T cell repertoires in cytomegalovirus infection. In TCRdb, the reads were re-called with MiXCR into one record per CDR3 protein. The sample comprises hundreds of thousands of distinct CDR3 sequences, approximately 30% of which are singletons, and roughly 15% rests with the top ten. The material sequenced was PBMCs. These receptors were obtained from a human donor in good health (CMV status not recorded). Some clones in this sample may be carry-over from other donors' samples.

The V gene is TRBV11-2, the J gene TRBJ1-3; tentatively, D is TRBD1 (6 bases). Deletions cut 2 bases from V and 5 bases from J, with 13 bases between. The CDR3 is made up of 15 amino acids. Germline V lookup: CDR1 SGHAT, CDR2 FQNNGV. This CDR3 reads CASSLTGGLRNTIYF. In DNA, the CDR3 is TGTGCCAGCAGCTTAACCGGGGGCCTCAGAAACACCATATATTTT.

The rearrangement joins TRBV20-1 to TRBJ1-1, with D maybe TRBD1 (6 bases). The CDR3 is 14 amino acids. Germline CDR1 reads DFQATT; CDR2 reads SNEGSKA (reference sequence). CDR3 nucleotide sequence: TGCAGGCCGTTGTATGGGGGGGCTGGCACTGAAGCTTTCTTT. It codes for CRPLYGGAGTEAFF.

This clonotype was counted many times. V and J are TRBV5-1 and TRBJ1-2; 9 bases map to TRBD1. Germline assignment: CDR1 SGHRS and CDR2 YFSETQ. The CDR3 covers 15 residues. V trimming: 2 bases; J trimming: 4 bases; junction bases outside the gene matches: 6. DNA for the CDR3: TGCGCCAGCAGCTTTGTGGGACAGGGTATCTATGGCTACACCTTC. The encoded protein is CASSFVGQGIYGYTF.